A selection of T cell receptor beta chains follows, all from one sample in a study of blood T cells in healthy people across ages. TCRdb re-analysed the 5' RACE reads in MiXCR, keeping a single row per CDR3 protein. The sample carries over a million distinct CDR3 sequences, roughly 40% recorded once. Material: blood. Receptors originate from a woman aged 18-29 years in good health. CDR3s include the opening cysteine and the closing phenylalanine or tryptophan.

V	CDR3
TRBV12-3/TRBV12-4	CASNSYSNEKLFF
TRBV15	CATSRDRLSSMGYTF
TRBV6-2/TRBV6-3	CASSTDWVYGYTF
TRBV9	CASSPWTGAGYTF
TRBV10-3	CAISESSGGANTDTQYF
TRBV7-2	CASSTTGGNSNQPQHF
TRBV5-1	CASSLSRNNEQYF
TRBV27	CASSLLSRDNSPLHF
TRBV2	CASSEVGLAGDKETQYF
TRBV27	CASSPPTSFGDEQYF
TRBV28	CASSLSLSPLHF
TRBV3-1	CASSQLGTGGQETQYF
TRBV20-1	CSLPTVAHSYEQYF
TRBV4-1	CASSQDRQPNYGYTF
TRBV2	CASSDENTEAFF
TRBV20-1	CSAPQTGQPPSTDTQYF
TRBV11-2	CASSRRQADALYYGYTF
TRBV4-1	CASSQAVGPYNEQFF
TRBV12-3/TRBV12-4	CASSSTGGTYNEQFF
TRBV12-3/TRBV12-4	CASSFPGPDGTQYF
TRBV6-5	CASSYGLAGASSYEQYF
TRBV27	CASSSTSGGAGGAKNIQYF
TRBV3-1	CASSQEGANEQFF
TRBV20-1	CSARKESSYEQYF
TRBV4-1	CASSPTVQLKKTQYF
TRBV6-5	CASSYSGGEYGYTF
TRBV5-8	CASSYLTSYEQYF
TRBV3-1	CASSQRTGATNEKLFF
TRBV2	CASRGDGWETQYF
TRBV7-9	CASSLQGGSGANVLTF
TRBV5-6	CASIRGGIYGYTF
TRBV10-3	CAISESTSARGHYNEQYF
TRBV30	CAWKPGLGLYEQYF
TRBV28	CASMQGGFTDTQYF
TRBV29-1	CSDPGTTPFMNTEAFF
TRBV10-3	CATFTGSRLGYTF
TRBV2	CASIERDNSGELFF
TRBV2	CASSEGRYGYTF
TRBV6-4	CASSDGKLFF
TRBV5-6	CASSLGAGGPHNEQFF
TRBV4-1	CASSQVTATNEKLFF
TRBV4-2	CASTQTSGETQFF
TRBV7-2	CASSLVGTSGSRVISIQYF
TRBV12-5	CASGFASGSSYEQYF
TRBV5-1	CASRPSNTDTQYF
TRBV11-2	CASSLATALADTDTQYF
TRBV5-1	CASSRSSGGDPFYEQYF
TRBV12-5	CASGTLSGTVRTGELFF
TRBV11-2	CASSIQDPYNEQFF
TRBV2	CAGTKGPDTQYF
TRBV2	CASSGEWVFSSYNEQFF
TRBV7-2	CASSVGYNTEAFF
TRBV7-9	CASSLMMGGSGANVLTF
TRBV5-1	CASSISQDIDGYTF
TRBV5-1	CASSGLAGVHEQYF
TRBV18	CASSPGPTYPTYEQYF
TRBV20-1	CSAKDRGNQPQHF
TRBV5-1	CASSLGQGPLSYNEQYF